What follows is one T cell receptor beta chain and its context. These data belong to a study of blood T cell repertoires in COVID-19. The overall study: The origin of the acute and convalescent COVID-19 samples was the United States, Italy and Spain. Sample material is recorded as cDNA or gDNA derived from T cells, B-cell-depleted T cells, or PBMCs.

In the authors' workflow: Amplification with reference gene primers provided the estimates of nucleated cell counts. Libraries were prepared by immunoSEQ multiplex PCR; TCRdb keeps only in-frame clonotypes and omits some of them. Clone size and V and J calls were adopted from that table, with D and trimming inferred from the DNA. Of about 27,000 clones listed, over 75% are singletons. J was trimmed by 2 bases and V by 0 bases; bases with no gene match: 0. Germline V gives CDR1 SGHDT, CDR2 YYEEEE. The CDR3 contains 14 residues. The specimen was peripheral blood. The clonotype originates from a human donor with active COVID-19. The donor label of this sample is uncertain. This chain connects TRBV5-6 to TRBJ2-5; 8 bases are a match to TRBD2. In nucleotides, the CDR3 is TGTGCCAGCAGCTTGGCTAGCGGGCAAGAGACCCAGTACTTC. Protein product: CASSLASGQETQYF.